This paragraph reports one TCR beta chain. This clone appeared a single time. Its antigen remains undetermined. The input lacks base qualities; no much larger clone sits a single base away. The library was built by means of the immunoSEQ multiplex PCR assay. For the multiplex PCR, a mixture combining 60 forward primers for TCR Vbeta segments and 13 reverse primers for TCR Jbeta segments was used. Amplification of the CDR3 region of rearranged TCR beta genes was performed with a multiplex PCR assay on genomic DNA. On the Illumina HiSeq System, the amplified TCR beta libraries were sequenced as 87-base-pair reads. The authors processed their data as follows. Across the 600 to 700 repertoires, a later analysis counted some 81 million unique TCR beta chains, roughly 11 million of which were shared by at least two donors. Raw reads were error-corrected and collapsed into unique sequences by a nearest-neighbor algorithm in which closely related sequences were merged to remove PCR and sequencing errors. Alignment of CDR3 sequences to IMGT reference sequences was used to assign V, D and J gene segments. For a sequence to be retained, at least a six-nucleotide match to both a V gene segment and a J gene segment was required. A rearrangement was called productive if the CDR3 had no stop codons and remained in frame with V and J, and every other rearrangement was called non-productive. Following IMGT convention, CDR3 was defined as the stretch from the second conserved V-encoded cysteine to the conserved J-encoded phenylalanine. The earlier analysis of some 540 of the donors excluded any sequence lacking an unambiguous match to a single V gene segment. An earlier analysis of 587 of the donors classified V segments as functional when productive rearrangements were above 56.7% and as segregating when the standard deviation between donors was above 5%. A statistical classification framework was developed to diagnose cytomegalovirus status using the catalog of TCR beta chain sequences. V and J gene assignment, in a later analysis, came from comparing TCR nucleotide sequences with IMGT/GENE-DB human TR gene sequences. The TCRdist pipeline was used in a later analysis to assign CDR3 sequences and most-parsimonious VDJ recombination scenarios. In a later analysis, every TCR beta chain was defined by the combination of its CDR3 amino acid sequence and its V-gene family, and reads without a unique V-gene family were dropped. As a way to deal with suspected cross-contamination and a sequencing artifact, a later analysis dropped approximately 570 nucleotide sequences that were highly shared and had low generation probability. In a later analysis, a clonal expansion index was calculated for each public chain from normalized within-repertoire ranks of inferred template counts. In a later analysis, generation probabilities were computed using a VDJ recombination model fitted to out-of-frame rearrangements, and the results were checked against IGoR. In a later analysis, TCR-TCR, TCR-HLA and TCR-CMV co-occurrence was scored with hypergeometric tests, and a repertoire-size bias correction was applied to TCR pairs. To estimate false discovery rates, a later analysis permuted the HLA or CMV assignments 20 times. In a later analysis, co-occurring TCRs were grouped using DBSCAN, with TCRdist sequence similarity added in when clustering inside HLA-allele-positive subsets. Repertoires with fewer than 30,000 or more than 120,000 public chains were left out of co-occurrence clustering, as were a handful of repertoires with anomalous nucleotide sharing. TCRdb holds this immuneACCESS table with in-frame rearrangements only. Some clones are missing; in checked studies, unresolved V genes explain under half, and the rest has no known cause. The DNA was the basis for D and trimming; V, J and clone size are from that table. Present in this sample are fewer than 110,000 clones, roughly 80% of which were seen just once. Together, the top ten hold about 2.3% of the sample.

This entry is derived from a study of cytomegalovirus exposure and HLA in healthy donors (dated by TCRdb to 2016 to 2017). With respect to the entire study: An earlier analysis of roughly 630 of the donors reported about 250 Gb of sequence data and some 100 million unique TCR beta sequences from about 200 million T cells. Every discovery cohort repertoire had been produced on one sequencing platform. Along with the approximately 670-subject first cohort, a separate validation cohort of over a hundred different subjects was used. The number of typed donors differed by locus: about 620-640 for A, B, C, DRB1 and DQB1; approximately 520 for DQA1; some 590 for DPA1; and some 470 for DPB1. Both class I and class II loci were covered by HLA typing, at four-digit resolution. An early release that covered about 600 HLA-typed donors contained approximately 300 gigabases of sequencing data and tens of millions of unique TCR sequences. The study aimed to test whether signatures of past pathogen exposure could be identified by cataloging public T cell receptors. Because of strong linkage in the cohort, roughly five DR-DQ haplotypes were treated as single units for association and clustering. Across 398 genotyped donors of the cohort, an average of roughly 230,000 unique TCR beta nucleotide sequences per donor were sequenced, and 15% to 20% of those sequences were non-productive. Of the roughly 400 genotyped donors, 75% to 85% were placed in the genetic ancestry cluster associated with self-reported Caucasian donors. A later genetic analysis used genome-wide SNP genotypes for about three fifths of the roughly 700 donors, treating that subset as a discovery cohort. The T cell repertoires of 700 or so subjects were profiled by immunosequencing and related to cytomegalovirus serostatus. Donor age, sex, ethnicity and CMV serostatus were compiled alongside the repertoire data. In a later analysis, previously published TCR beta repertoires from about 670 donors were re-analyzed and high-resolution HLA genotyping was added so that TCR occurrence patterns could be studied. To predict cytomegalovirus infection status, the study combined high-throughput TCR immunosequencing, statistical association of individual TCRs with disease status, and machine learning. To decide whether each TCR beta V gene segment behaved as functional or pseudogenic, an earlier analysis of some 600 of the donors relied on high-throughput TCR beta sequencing. In the later analysis, no new phenotypic data were used to find candidate immune exposures; instead, reliance was placed on TCR beta sequences and their occurrence across donors.

In total, over 600 healthy bone marrow donors made up the cohort. All cohort members were sampled while nominally healthy, although unrecorded immune exposures were likely present. The donor tested CMV seronegative and was one of the 352 seronegative cohort members. A peripheral blood sample was collected from each donor, and TCR beta sequencing was performed on peripheral blood mononuclear cells. Genomic DNA was extracted from the blood cell samples with the Qiagen DNeasy Blood Extraction Kit. The CDR3 numbers 17 residues from cysteine through phenylalanine. The read is trimmed to its CDR3 DNA, 51 bases read in frame from base 1. Germline trimming amounts to 0 bases on V and 0 bases on J, with 6 as the count of junction bases outside the gene matches. Via the germline V gene, CDR1 is MNHNS and CDR2 SASEGT. Beyond this particular receptor, the publication reports: The only immune exposure information available for the cohort was CMV serostatus. A few of the identified cytomegalovirus-associated TCR beta chains were confirmed in vitro to be specific for cytomegalovirus antigens. Several of the top co-occurrence clusters appeared to be linked to parvovirus B19, influenza, CMV and Epstein-Barr virus, according to a later analysis. Specific HLA alleles were associated with 16,951 TCR beta sequences at a false discovery rate of 0.05 in a later analysis. A further reported finding was that TCR beta sequences accurately predicted the HLA-A and HLA-B alleles for most subjects in the first cohort. Correlated functional status among segregating V segments might be attributable to linkage disequilibrium, but an unknown experimental factor could not be ruled out. An association between a missense DCLRE1C variant and V-gene and J-gene trimming of TCR beta chains was found in a later genetic analysis and replicated in an independent cohort. A total of roughly 160 TCR beta chains were listed by the study as associated with cytomegalovirus. Because counts were too low, 15 to 20 rarely observed V segments, including chromosome 9 orphons, were excluded from the earlier analysis of some 590 of the donors. According to a later genetic analysis, donors in an Asian-associated ancestry cluster had fewer N-insertions in productive TCRs than the roughly 670-donor mean. Cytomegalovirus status was reported to be diagnosed by the classifier with high specificity and sensitivity in both the original and validation cohorts. The presence/absence analyses assumed that sequencing depth was roughly uniform across donors, and that assumption may not be true. In an earlier analysis of 587 of the donors, most TCR beta V segments appeared in productive rearrangements about 87% or about 30% of the time, broadly matching IMGT annotations. Strong co-occurrence of HLA alleles, especially DR and DQ, made assigning TCR associations to individual alleles difficult. The cohort was sequenced for TCR beta chains only, and without alpha or paired-chain data the features that could be detected were limited. Because HLA typing was missing for some donors at each locus, association tests included only the typed subset. According to the authors, the approach could potentially be generalized to other disease states and immunological phenotypes. In a later analysis, the rate of TCR association differed among HLA loci, with DRB1 alleles having the most associated TCRs and HLA-C alleles having the fewest. According to a later analysis, most CMV-associated TCR beta chains appeared to be HLA-restricted, and the HLA associations seemed to be driven largely by CMV exposure. Compared with equally common non-associated chains, HLA-associated TCR beta chains in a later analysis were more clonally expanded and had lower generation probabilities. Some IMGT-functional V segments, including TRBV6-2 and TRBV6-3, could not be distinguished by the 87-base-pair reads and were therefore excluded. The sequencing pipeline was judged likely to have produced a cluster of highly shared sequence variants as a technical artifact. While some public TCRs were present in many individuals, most TCR sequences turned up only very rarely across donors.

The chain links TRBV6-1 with TRBJ2-7, with 9 junctional bases fitting TRBD2. The source is a man between 25 and 39 years old in good health and CMV-seronegative. The sample was PBMCs. The CDR3 protein: CASSEAMTSGSSYEQYF. The DNA sequence is as follows: TGTGCCAGCAGTGAAGCTATGACTAGCGGTAGCTCCTACGAGCAGTACTTC.